This T cell receptor (beta chain) was found in a study of blood T cell repertoires in COVID-19. Study details: There were acute and convalescent COVID-19 samples, and they came from the United States, Italy and Spain. From T cells, B-cell-depleted T cells, or PBMCs came the material, which was cDNA or gDNA.

The Seattle patients joined while their infection was active and were tracked longitudinally afterward. Per the study methods: Nucleated cell counts were estimated from reference gene primer amplification. Data came from immunoSEQ multiplex PCR; TCRdb stores just in-frame clones and leaves some out. The V and J calls and the clone size are those of that table, but D and trimming were determined from the DNA. The sample yields around 290,000 clones, 80% to 90% seen once. This CDR3 is built from 14 residues. The V gene's germline CDR1 is KGHSH and CDR2 LQKENI. V gave up 2 bases and J gave up 0 bases, with 7 bases separating them.

The V and J genes are TRBV18 and TRBJ1-1, with D uncertain. This clonotype was sampled from a woman aged 70-85 years with COVID-19, enrolled during active disease. Specimen: peripheral blood. CDR3 sequence reads: CASSPTRLNTEAFF. The CDR3 region has the DNA TGTGCCAGCTCACCAACGCGGTTGAACACTGAAGCTTTCTTT. The variable domain in full, completed from reference TRBV18 and TRBJ1-1, reads NAGVMQNPRHLVRRRGQEARLRCSPMKGHSHVYWYRQLPEEGLKFMVYLQKENIIDESGMPKERFSAEFPKEGPSILRIQQVVRGDSAAYFCASSPTRLNTEAFFGQGTRLTVV.